This is a list of T cell receptor beta chains from one sample in a study of T cell responses to AZD1222 COVID-19 vaccine. The method was immunoSEQ multiplex PCR; TCRdb's version includes in-frame clones alone and lacks a portion of them. This table holds approximately 140,000 clones, around 83% found once. The sample consisted of peripheral blood, taken on day 0 of MenACWY control vaccination. The receptors stem from an adult in good health. CDR3s include the opening cysteine and the closing phenylalanine or tryptophan. A D gene is named only where the DNA matches it firmly. Not every row has a clone size; where given, it reads once, few, many or a size class.

J: TRBJ1-1
size: NA
D: NA
V: TRBV18
length: 11
CDR3: CASSPLTEAFF
DNA: TGTGCCAGCTCACCGCTCACTGAAGCTTTCTTT

J: TRBJ2-7
size: NA
D: NA
V: TRBV3-1/TRBV3-2
length: 14
CDR3: CASSQAGAEYEQYF
DNA: TGTGCCAGCAGCCAAGCTGGCGCCGAATACGAGCAGTACTTC

J: TRBJ1-2
size: NA
D: NA
V: TRBV28
length: 14
CDR3: CATSNGGVNYGYTF
DNA: TGTGCCACCTCTAATGGGGGAGTTAACTATGGCTACACCTTC

J: TRBJ1-5
size: NA
D: NA
V: TRBV6-1
length: 16
CDR3: CASSDWARIGNQPQHF
DNA: TGTGCCAGCAGTGATTGGGCCCGCATAGGCAATCAGCCCCAGCATTTT

J: TRBJ1-1
size: NA
D: NA
V: TRBV3-1/TRBV3-2
length: 14
CDR3: CASSQGGWSTEAFF
DNA: TGTGCCAGCAGCCAAGGCGGATGGAGCACTGAAGCTTTCTTT

J: TRBJ1-1
size: NA
D: NA
V: TRBV9
length: 13
CDR3: CASSPRVFSEAFF
DNA: TGTGCCAGCAGCCCTAGGGTATTCTCTGAAGCTTTCTTT

J: TRBJ2-1
size: NA
D: TRBD1
V: TRBV7-6
length: 15
CDR3: CASSSTPQQGNEQFF
DNA: TGTGCCAGCAGCTCAACGCCCCAACAGGGGAATGAGCAGTTCTTC

J: TRBJ1-2
size: NA
D: NA
V: TRBV28
length: 15
CDR3: CASTTGRTTIYGYTF
DNA: TGTGCCAGCACGACTGGCCGGACCACAATTTATGGCTACACCTTC

J: TRBJ2-1
size: NA
D: TRBD1
V: TRBV10-3
length: 16
CDR3: CAISELGQGVGNEQFF
DNA: TGTGCCATCAGTGAGCTGGGACAGGGGGTCGGGAATGAGCAGTTCTTC

J: TRBJ1-5
size: NA
D: TRBD1
V: TRBV15
length: 17
CDR3: CATSRVQGVGSNQPQHF
DNA: TGTGCCACCAGCAGAGTTCAGGGGGTAGGGAGCAATCAGCCCCAGCATTTT

J: TRBJ2-3
size: NA
D: TRBD2
V: TRBV5-6
length: 16
CDR3: CASSYPSGGRADTQYF
DNA: TGTGCCAGCAGTTATCCTAGCGGGGGGCGGGCAGATACGCAGTATTTT

J: TRBJ1-6
size: NA
D: TRBD1
V: TRBV19
length: 14
CDR3: CASSMDRGGSPLHF
DNA: TGTGCCAGTAGTATGGACAGGGGTGGTTCACCCCTCCACTTT

J: TRBJ2-7
size: NA
D: NA
V: TRBV2
length: 15
CDR3: CASSEAAYTAYEQYF
DNA: TGTGCCAGCAGTGAAGCGGCATACACAGCCTACGAGCAGTACTTC

J: TRBJ1-6
size: NA
D: NA
V: TRBV27
length: 15
CDR3: CASSLGQSYNSPLHF
DNA: TGTGCCAGCAGTTTAGGACAGTCCTATAATTCACCCCTCCACTTT

J: TRBJ2-5
size: NA
D: TRBD1
V: TRBV5-1
length: 15
CDR3: CASSFWTGSQETQYF
DNA: TGCGCCAGCAGCTTTTGGACAGGGAGCCAAGAGACCCAGTACTTC

J: TRBJ2-3
size: once
D: TRBD1
V: TRBV24-1
length: 13
CDR3: CATRGQGTNEQYF
DNA: TGTGCCACCAGGGGACAGGGGACCAACGAGCAGTATTTT

J: TRBJ1-2
size: NA
D: NA
V: TRBV3-1/TRBV3-2
length: 14
CDR3: CAPSQGGGNYGYTF
DNA: TGTGCCCCCAGCCAAGGGGGGGGGAACTATGGCTACACCTTC

J: TRBJ1-6
size: NA
D: TRBD1
V: TRBV7-2
length: 15
CDR3: CASSPYGTGNSPLHF
DNA: TGTGCCAGCAGCCCGTACGGGACAGGGAATTCACCCCTCCACTTT

J: TRBJ2-1
size: few
D: NA
V: TRBV19
length: 14
CDR3: CASSGYGQLNEQFF
DNA: TGTGCCAGTAGCGGGTACGGGCAGCTCAATGAGCAGTTCTTC

J: TRBJ2-1
size: NA
D: NA
V: TRBV7-8
length: 13
CDR3: CASSLAVYNEQFF
DNA: TGTGCCAGCAGCTTAGCGGTCTACAATGAGCAGTTCTTC

J: TRBJ1-4
size: few
D: NA
V: TRBV5-4
length: 11
CDR3: CASSLNEKLFF
DNA: TGTGCCAGCAGCCTGAATGAAAAACTGTTTTTT

J: TRBJ2-7
size: once
D: NA
V: TRBV7-9
length: 13
CDR3: CASSLAGSNEQYF
DNA: TGTGCCAGCAGCTTAGCAGGTTCTAACGAGCAGTACTTC

J: TRBJ1-2
size: NA
D: NA
V: TRBV7-2
length: 14
CDR3: CASSLGFSLYGYTF
DNA: TGTGCCAGCAGCTTAGGCTTCAGTCTCTATGGCTACACCTTC

J: TRBJ2-3
size: NA
D: NA
V: TRBV7-9
length: 13
CDR3: CASSLAGPDTQYF
DNA: TGTGCCAGCAGCTTAGCAGGGCCAGATACGCAGTATTTT

J: TRBJ1-5
size: NA
D: TRBD1
V: TRBV7-9
length: 13
CDR3: CASSRDSNQPQHF
DNA: TGTGCCAGCAGCCGGGACAGTAATCAGCCCCAGCATTTT

J: TRBJ2-5
size: few
D: TRBD1
V: TRBV19
length: 16
CDR3: CASSIGGQGMRETQYF
DNA: TGTGCCAGTAGTATAGGGGGACAGGGGATGCGAGAGACCCAGTACTTC

J: TRBJ2-2
size: medium-sized
D: NA
V: TRBV25-1
length: 12
CDR3: CASSELAGELFF
DNA: TGTGCCAGCAGTGAACTAGCCGGGGAGCTGTTTTTT

J: TRBJ2-1
size: NA
D: TRBD2
V: TRBV15
length: 16
CDR3: CATSRDGASGGLLRFF
DNA: TGTGCCACCAGCAGAGATGGGGCTAGCGGGGGGCTCCTTCGGTTCTTC

J: TRBJ2-5
size: few
D: NA
V: TRBV11-2
length: 14
CDR3: CASSLGGSRETQYF
DNA: TGTGCCAGCAGCTTAGGGGGGTCCCGGGAGACCCAGTACTTC

J: TRBJ2-5
size: NA
D: NA
V: TRBV6-1
length: 14
CDR3: CASSPGPVQETQYF
DNA: TGTGCCAGCAGCCCAGGACCAGTCCAAGAGACCCAGTACTTC

J: TRBJ1-2
size: NA
D: TRBD1
V: TRBV5-6
length: 13
CDR3: CASSLTGVHGYTF
DNA: TGTGCCAGCAGCTTAACAGGGGTCCATGGCTACACCTTC

J: TRBJ2-1
size: few
D: NA
V: TRBV18
length: 14
CDR3: CASSPSGPHNEQFF
DNA: TGTGCCAGCTCACCTTCCGGGCCGCACAATGAGCAGTTCTTC

J: TRBJ1-1
size: once
D: NA
V: TRBV12-5
length: 12
CDR3: CASGGLNTEAFF
DNA: TGTGCCTCCGGGGGTCTGAACACTGAAGCTTTCTTT

J: TRBJ2-7
size: NA
D: TRBD1
V: TRBV12-3/TRBV12-4
length: 12
CDR3: CASTRTGHEQYF
DNA: TGTGCCAGCACTCGGACAGGGCACGAGCAGTACTTC

J: TRBJ2-4
size: NA
D: TRBD2
V: TRBV5-1
length: 16
CDR3: CASSRLAGGTKNIQYF
DNA: TGCGCCAGCAGCCGACTAGCCGGGGGGACCAAAAACATTCAGTACTTC

J: TRBJ1-4
size: few
D: NA
V: TRBV6-5
length: 14
CDR3: CASRRRDINEKLFF
DNA: TGTGCCAGCAGGCGACGGGACATTAATGAAAAACTGTTTTTT

J: TRBJ1-5
size: NA
D: TRBD1
V: TRBV5-8
length: 16
CDR3: CASSFEPGQGSQPQHF
DNA: TGTGCCAGCAGCTTTGAACCGGGACAGGGATCTCAGCCCCAGCATTTT